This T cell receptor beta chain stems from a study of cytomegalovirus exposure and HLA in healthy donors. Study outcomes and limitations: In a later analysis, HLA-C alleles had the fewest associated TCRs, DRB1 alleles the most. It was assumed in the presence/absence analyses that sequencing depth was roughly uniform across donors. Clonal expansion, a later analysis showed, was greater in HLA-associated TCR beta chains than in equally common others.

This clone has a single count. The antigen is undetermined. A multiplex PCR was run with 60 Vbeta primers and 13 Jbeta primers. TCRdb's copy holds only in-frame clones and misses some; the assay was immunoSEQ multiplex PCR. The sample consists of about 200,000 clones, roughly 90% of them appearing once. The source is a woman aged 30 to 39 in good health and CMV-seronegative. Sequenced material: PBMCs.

CDR3 DNA sequence: TGTGCCAGCACCACCGGGACACACACCGGGGAGCTGTTTTTT. The encoded protein is CASTTGTHTGELFF. V is TRBV28 and J is TRBJ2-2; TRBD1 is a possible D gene (6 bases). Deletions cut 7 bases from V and 3 bases from J, with 12 bases between. Germline values: CDR1 MDHEN, CDR2 SYDVKM. The CDR3 loop spans 14 amino acids. Full variable domain (missing parts from reference TRBV28 and TRBJ2-2): DVKVTQSSRYLVKRTGEKVFLECVQDMDHENMFWYRQDPGLGLRLIYFSYDVKMKEKGDIPEGYSVSREKKERFSLILESASTNQTSMYLCASTTGTHTGELFFGEGSRLTVL.